This TCR beta chain was recorded in a study of regulatory T cells in long-lasting Graves disease. Across the whole study: Prior antithyroid drug treatment in newly diagnosed Graves' patients lasted under 3 months.

The time point was: newly diagnosed GD, antithyroid drugs for less than 3 months. After RNA was extracted from PBMCs, the TCR library was made from it. Findings of the study overall: Persistent disease exhibited a predilection for TRBV28, TRBJ1-2 and TRBJ2-5. Thyroid tissue was not studied; only peripheral blood was.

This clonotype occurred many times. Antigen unknown. From germline, CDR1 is LNHNV and CDR2 YYDKDF (reference sequence). The CDR3 is made up of 15 amino acids. Trimming shortened V by 0 bases and J by 1 base, and 8 bases separated the two germline ends. Library construction for TCR beta used iRepertoire HTBI primers and Arm-PCR of CDR3 regions. TCRdb processed the multiplex PCR reads anew with MiXCR; each CDR3 protein has one entry. The data hold about 620,000 distinct CDR3 sequences, with roughly 15% observed a single time. This sample was shared with a second study, whose subject was T cells in Graves' hyperthyroidism and ophthalmopathy. From that paper: Researchers found most expanded thyroid clonotypes above 0.001 in blood as well.

Sequences were derived from peripheral blood mononuclear cells (PBMCs), sampled at new diagnosis, from a patient treated with antithyroid drugs. The TCR sequence derives from a woman in her 30s with Graves disease. The rearrangement links TRBV15 to TRBJ2-3; D gene ambiguous. Written as DNA, the CDR3 is TGTGCCACCAGCAGAGATTTACCAGGCACAGATACGCAGTATTTT. It yields the protein CATSRDLPGTDTQYF.